The present T cell receptor beta chain was sequenced within a study of a mutant IDH1 vaccine in newly diagnosed glioma. In the study overall: Most had both radiotherapy and temozolomide beforehand; others had only one. Week 47 marked visit V13, whereas week 35 marked visit V12.

Sequenced by immunoSEQ multiplex PCR; TCRdb stores in-frame clones only, minus some. The data show about 94,000 clones, about nine tenths seen once. Germline V gene data show CDR1 as ENHRY and CDR2 as SYGVKD. Germline trimming cut 6 bases from V and 2 bases from J; bases unmatched to any gene: 2. CDR3 length: 13 residues. Time point here: week 47, end of study. Each vaccine dose was 300 ug of mutant IDH1 20-mer peptide, with topical imiquimod. A word on this clone: Its antigen is not identified.

The sequence came from a woman aged 45-60 years with glioma. The chain recombines TRBV10-3 with TRBJ1-2; 8 bases line up with TRBD1. The sequences come from PBMCs, collected from a glioma patient whose treatment included an IDH1 peptide vaccine. The CDR3 bases are TGTGCCATCAGCGGGGACAGGAACTATGGCTACACCTTC. As protein: CAISGDRNYGYTF.